One and the same sample provided the 25 T cell receptor beta chains below, sequenced in a study of cytomegalovirus exposure and HLA in healthy donors. In the PCR, 60 Vbeta and 13 Jbeta primers were used. Assay used: immunoSEQ multiplex PCR; TCRdb lists only in-frame clones, some missing. The sample has more than 85,000 clones, more than 60% seen once. The sequencing sample was made of PBMCs. These receptors all come from a boy aged 5-17 years in good health and CMV-seronegative.

This chain connects TRBV9 to TRBJ2-3, with D tentatively TRBD2 (5 bases). This CDR3 has 13 amino acids. CDR1 SGDLS and CDR2 YYNGEE come from the germline V gene. Trimming pared 2 bases from V and 1 base from J, leaving 5 bases between. The CDR3 spells CASSVGGTDTQYF. CDR3 nucleotides: TGTGCCAGCAGCGTCGGGGGCACAGATACGCAGTATTTT.

The V gene is TRBV2, the J gene TRBJ1-2; no clear D gene. V was trimmed by 7 bases and J by 2 bases, leaving 11 bases between them. Per the germline V gene, CDR1 is SNHLY and CDR2 is FYNNEI. The CDR3 loop spans 13 amino acids. CDR3 in DNA: TGTGCCAGCATGCTACTCCCCAACTATGGCTACACCTTC. It translates to CASMLLPNYGYTF.

The rearrangement joins TRBV27 to TRBJ1-5; no definite D call. Looked up from germline, CDR1 is MNHEY and CDR2 is SMNVEV (reference sequence). The V gene lost 6 bases and the J gene lost 4 bases, with 7 bases spanning the gap. CDR3 length: 12 amino acids. The CDR3 region has the DNA TGTGCCAGCAGGACAAATAATCAGCCCCAGCATTTT. Amino acid sequence: CASRTNNQPQHF.

This chain uses TRBV28 with TRBJ2-7, with 11 bases aligning to TRBD2. CDR3 size: 15 residues. Germline loops: CDR1 MDHEN, CDR2 SYDVKM. V was pared by 3 bases and J by 5 bases, with 6 bases of the junction left unmatched. The CDR3 sequence: CASSFRGLAAHEQYF. As DNA, the CDR3 is TGTGCCAGCAGTTTTCGGGGACTAGCGGCCCACGAGCAGTACTTC.

V is TRBV27 and J is TRBJ2-3; D gene unclear. CDR1 and CDR2 from the germline V gene are MNHEY and SMNVEV (reference sequence). Deletions cut 4 bases from V and 0 bases from J, with 5 bases between. The CDR3 contains 13 residues. The CDR3 DNA sequence: TGTGCCAGCAGTTCCTCTAGCACAGATACGCAGTATTTT. This sequence encodes CASSSSSTDTQYF.

The chain recombines TRBV29-1 with TRBJ2-7, with TRBD1 matching 12 bases. Germline V gene data show CDR1 as SQVTM and CDR2 as ANQGSEA. Losses at the gene ends were 7 bases for V and 11 bases for J; bases not matched to a gene: 6. The CDR3 has 11 amino acids. CDR3 nucleotide sequence: TGCAGCGCCACCGGGACAGGGGGCAAGTACTTC. Protein product: CSATGTGGKYF.

V and J are TRBV19 and TRBJ1-2; D ambiguous. Germline V lookup: CDR1 LNHDA, CDR2 SQIVND (reference sequence). CDR3 size: 15 residues. Trimming took off 1 base at V and 3 bases at J, with 12 bases between the two ends. CDR3 sequence: CASSIGKFGDYGYTF. In nucleotides, the CDR3 is TGTGCCAGTAGTATAGGGAAGTTCGGAGACTATGGCTACACCTTC.

The chain couples TRBV7-3 to TRBJ1-2, with D possibly matching TRBD1 (5 bases). Germline CDR1 reads SGHTA; CDR2 reads FQGTGA. Trimming left V 4 bases short and J 3 bases short, with 9 bases between. This CDR3 contains 13 residues. The CDR3 nucleotides read TGTGCCAGCAGCTCACAGGCGTACTATGGCTACACCTTC. It is translated as CASSSQAYYGYTF.

V and J are TRBV6-5 and TRBJ1-5; 7 nucleotides agree with TRBD1. The V gene's germline CDR1 is MNHEY and CDR2 SVGAGI. The length of the CDR3 is 15 residues. J lost 2 bases, V lost 4 bases, and 5 bases had no gene match. The DNA for the CDR3 is TGTGCCAGCAGTTCAGGGGGATTTCGCAATCAGCCCCAGCATTTT. This translates into CASSSGGFRNQPQHF.

As DNA, the CDR3 is TGCGCCAGCAGCTTATGGACTAGCGGACCCAGCTCCTACAATGAGCAGTTCTTC. Its protein is CASSLWTSGPSSYNEQFF. The chain uses TRBV4-1 and TRBJ2-1; the match to TRBD2 covers 10 bases. From germline, CDR1 is MGHRA and CDR2 YSYEKL. The CDR3 runs 18 residues. Losses at the gene ends were 5 bases for V and 0 bases for J; bases not matched to a gene: 10.

There are a few counts of this clone. The rearrangement links TRBV25-1 to TRBJ2-2, with 8 bases aligning to TRBD1. Germline values: CDR1 MGHDK, CDR2 SYGVNS. The length of the CDR3 is 15 residues. The J segment lost 3 bases and the V segment lost 7 bases, leaving 7 bases of the junction unmatched. The CDR3 reads CASTKDRVDTGELFF. In nucleotides, the CDR3 is TGTGCCAGCACCAAGGACAGGGTGGACACCGGGGAGCTGTTTTTT.

With regard to this clone: This same CDR3 is encoded by further DNA sequences in the sample. The chain recombines TRBV2 with TRBJ1-5, with D possibly TRBD1 on 5 matching bases. The ends were cut back, 5 bases at V and 7 bases at J, with 18 bases in the middle. CDR1 and CDR2 from the germline V gene are SNHLY and FYNNEI. The CDR3 spans 15 residues. Here the CDR3 DNA reads TGTGCCAGCAGTTTTCCGGGGACTGTCGGACAGCCCCAGCATTTT. It specifies CASSFPGTVGQPQHF.

This rearrangement joins TRBV5-1 to TRBJ1-3; D gene ambiguous. Germline CDR1 SGHRS, CDR2 YFSETQ. This CDR3 contains 12 residues. The V gene lost 4 bases and the J gene lost 2 bases, with 4 bases spanning the gap. In DNA form, the CDR3 reads TGCGCCAGCAGCACTCCTGGAAACACCATATATTTT. Its translation: CASSTPGNTIYF.

The chain couples TRBV7-9 to TRBJ2-1, with D possibly matching TRBD2 (6 bases). V lost 1 base and J 6 bases, leaving 22 bases between the germline ends. The CDR3 contains 18 residues. The germline V gene has CDR1 SEHNR and CDR2 FQNEAQ (reference sequence). CDR3 DNA: TGTGCCAGCAGCTTAGTTCCCTCCTTAACGGGAGTAATCAATGAGCAGTTCTTC. Translation: CASSLVPSLTGVINEQFF.

This chain uses TRBV5-6 with TRBJ2-7; D ambiguous. V was cut by 0 bases and J by 3 bases, with 7 bases left in between. CDR3 length: 13 amino acids. The germline V gene encodes CDR1 SGHDT and CDR2 YYEEEE. In DNA form, the CDR3 reads TGTGCCAGCAGCTTGGGATCCTACTACGAGCAGTACTTC. Encoded protein: CASSLGSYYEQYF.

The chain links TRBV27 to TRBJ1-2; 7 bases match TRBD1. V shed 3 bases and J 13 bases; nucleotides not matched to a gene: 14. CDR3 length: 14 amino acids. Germline CDR1 MNHEY, CDR2 SMNVEV (reference sequence). DNA for the CDR3: TGTGCCAGCAGTTTTCGGGACAGAGGCTTGTCGTTCACCTTC. Translating gives CASSFRDRGLSFTF.

This clone was picked up one time. CDR3 in amino acids: CASSFPTGSDTQYF. For the CDR3, the DNA is TGTGCCAGCAGTTTCCCCACAGGGTCAGATACGCAGTATTTT. V and J are TRBV27 and TRBJ2-3, with a possible D match to TRBD1 (6 bases). This CDR3 has 14 residues. V gave up 3 bases and J gave up 4 bases, with 11 bases separating them. Germline V gives CDR1 MNHEY, CDR2 SMNVEV (reference sequence).

This sequence joins TRBV7-3 and TRBJ1-1; 11 nucleotides align to TRBD1. With V trimmed by 5 bases and J by 4 bases, 9 bases remained unmatched. There are 16 residues in the CDR3. Germline V gene lookup returns CDR1 SGHTA and CDR2 FQGTGA. The CDR3 DNA is TGTGCCAGCAGCCTGCGGGGCGGGACAGGGGGCACTGAAGCTTTCTTT. It yields the protein CASSLRGGTGGTEAFF.

The genes are TRBV5-1 and TRBJ2-7; D remains unclear. In germline, CDR1 is SGHRS, CDR2 YFSETQ. The length of the CDR3 is 11 residues. V lost 4 bases to trimming and J lost 0 bases, with 2 bases between them. The CDR3 is CASSHSYEQYF. CDR3 DNA: TGCGCCAGCAGCCACTCCTACGAGCAGTACTTC.

This chain connects TRBV14 to TRBJ2-4, with 9 positions matching TRBD2. The germline V gene has CDR1 SGHDN and CDR2 FVKESK. V shed 4 bases, J shed 6 bases, and the junction held 10 bases outside the gene matches. CDR3 length equals 16 residues. CDR3 bases: TGTGCCAGCAGCCGAGAGGTGATAGCGGGGGCAAACATTCAGTACTTC. This translates into CASSREVIAGANIQYF.

The CDR3 nucleotides are TGTGCCTGGACCCAAGGGACTAGCGGGAGTTACCTTTACCAAGAGACCCAGTACTTC. Amino acids: CAWTQGTSGSYLYQETQYF. V and J are TRBV30 and TRBJ2-5, with TRBD2 matching over 14 bases. Germline CDR1 GTSNPN, CDR2 SVGIG (reference sequence). CDR3 size: 19 residues. V was clipped by 4 bases and J by 0 bases; unmatched bases: 13.

The chain combines TRBV15 with TRBJ1-5; D unresolved. This CDR3 comprises 14 residues. Germline CDR1 reads LNHNV; CDR2 reads YYDKDF (reference sequence). V was shortened by 6 bases and J by 0 bases, with 9 bases between the two germline ends. CDR3 residues: CATSQVYSNQPQHF. The CDR3 region has the DNA TGTGCCACCAGTCAGGTTTATAGCAATCAGCCCCAGCATTTT.

This clone was counted a single time. The rearrangement links TRBV6-1 to TRBJ1-1; 7 nucleotides line up with TRBD1. Germline CDR1 MNHNS, CDR2 SASEGT. V trimming: 8 bases; J trimming: 2 bases; junction bases outside the gene matches: 5. CDR3 size: 13 residues. The CDR3 nucleotides are TGTGCCAGCTGGGACAGTCTAAACACTGAAGCTTTCTTT. Amino acids: CASWDSLNTEAFF.

In its sample, this clone was seen a few times. This chain links TRBV28 with TRBJ2-7; TRBD2 matches at 8 bases. The CDR3 extends over 12 amino acids. The germline CDR1 and CDR2 sequences are MDHEN and SYDVKM. V was clipped by 2 bases and J by 9 bases; unmatched bases: 3. CDR3 amino acids: CASSLVGRGQYF. The CDR3 nucleotides are TGTGCCAGCAGTTTAGTCGGGAGGGGGCAGTACTTC.

V gene TRBV6-5 combines with J gene TRBJ2-7; 7 nucleotides align to TRBD1. Per germline, CDR1 MNHEY and CDR2 SVGAGI. Losses at the gene ends were 5 bases for V and 6 bases for J; bases not matched to a gene: 7. The CDR3 is 13 amino acids. CDR3 sequence reads: CASSARQGGEQYF. CDR3 in DNA: TGTGCCAGCAGTGCCCGACAGGGCGGCGAGCAGTACTTC.